The 27 T cell receptor beta chains in this list originate from one sample, sequenced in a study of T cells and copy number aberrations in small-cell lung cancer. Repertoires were generated with immunoSEQ multiplex PCR, while TCRdb's copy carries only in-frame clones and drops some. Of about 2,600 clones listed, roughly 84% are singletons. What was sequenced was normal tissue next to the tumor. Receptors were obtained from a man between 65 and 80 years old with small cell lung cancer.

This clone appeared a few times. The rearrangement joins TRBV9 to TRBJ1-1, with a weak D call TRBD1 (5 bases). This CDR3 contains 16 residues. CDR1 is SGDLS and CDR2 is YYNGEE in the germline V gene. The V gene lost 4 bases and the J gene lost 3 bases, with 19 bases spanning the gap. Here the CDR3 DNA reads TGTGCCAGCAGCAAAAGACAGTGGGGGGGGGACACTGAAGCTTTCTTT. Its protein product is CASSKRQWGGDTEAFF.

The gene calls are TRBV9 and TRBJ1-4; D gene uncertain. CDR3 length: 13 residues. Between the trimmed V and J ends, which lost 0 bases and 8 bases, there was a span of 8 bases. CDR1 and CDR2 (germline): SGDLS, YYNGEE. The CDR3 loop is CASSVDEEEKLFF. DNA of the CDR3: TGTGCCAGCAGCGTAGATGAGGAGGAAAAACTGTTTTTT.

The chain uses TRBV4-1 and TRBJ2-6; D gene unclear. Germline CDR1 is MGHRA and CDR2 is YSYEKL. V was clipped by 0 bases and J by 4 bases, with 13 bases between them. The CDR3 spans 17 residues. The chain's CDR3 is CASSQEGAGPGANVLTF. The CDR3 nucleotides are TGCGCCAGCAGCCAAGAGGGTGCAGGACCCGGGGCCAACGTCCTGACTTTC.

This chain uses TRBV19 with TRBJ2-5; 10 nucleotides align to TRBD1. Germline trimming cut 5 bases from V and 7 bases from J; bases unmatched to any gene: 7. The germline CDR1 and CDR2 sequences are LNHDA and SQIVND (reference sequence). The CDR3 runs to 14 residues. This CDR3 reads CASSLTGGKGTQYF. In DNA, the CDR3 is TGTGCCAGTAGTCTGACAGGGGGCAAAGGGACCCAGTACTTC.

This chain uses TRBV9 with TRBJ2-1; 10 bases fit TRBD2. Germline loops: CDR1 SGDLS, CDR2 YYNGEE. The V segment lost 0 bases and the J segment 6 bases; nucleotides outside the gene matches: 3. The CDR3 runs to 15 residues. The DNA of the CDR3 is TGTGCCAGCAGCGTAGGGGGGACTAGCGTCAATGAGCAGTTCTTC. Encoded protein: CASSVGGTSVNEQFF.

V and J are TRBV5-1 and TRBJ2-1; D possibly corresponds to TRBD2 (7 bases). V lost 10 bases and J 0 bases, leaving 14 bases between the germline ends. Germline V gives CDR1 SGHRS, CDR2 YFSETQ. The CDR3 consists of 14 residues. The CDR3 coding sequence is TGCGCCTCCAAGGGGGGGGGCTCCTACAATGAGCAGTTCTTC. This encodes CASKGGGSYNEQFF.

The genes are TRBV7-3 and TRBJ2-3, with D possibly TRBD2 on 5 matching bases. V lost 3 bases and J 0 bases, leaving 7 bases between the germline ends. Germline V gene data show CDR1 as SGHTA and CDR2 as FQGTGA. This CDR3 spans 14 amino acids. The CDR3 bases are TGTGCCAGCAGCTTTGGCGGGAGCACAGATACGCAGTATTTT. This gives the protein CASSFGGSTDTQYF. Full variable domain (outside the CDR3, taken from reference TRBV7-3 and TRBJ2-3): GAGVSQTPSNKVTEKGKYVELRCDPISGHTALYWYRQSLGQGPEFLIYFQGTGAADDSGLPNDRFFAVRPEGSVSTLKIQRTERGDSAVYLCASSFGGSTDTQYFGPGTRLTVL.

The genes are TRBV11-3 and TRBJ2-2, with TRBD1 identical over 7 bases. Germline CDR1 reads SGHNT; CDR2 reads YENEEA. V was pared by 5 bases and J by 5 bases, with 5 bases of the junction left unmatched. This CDR3 has 14 residues. This chain's CDR3 is CASSPRQGTGELFF. As DNA, the CDR3 is TGTGCCAGCAGCCCAAGACAGGGAACCGGGGAGCTGTTTTTT.

The chain employs TRBV30 and TRBJ2-2; 8 bases fit TRBD1. V shed 5 bases and J 0 bases; nucleotides not matched to a gene: 5. Germline lookup yields CDR1 GTSNPN and CDR2 SVGIG (reference sequence). The CDR3 is 15 residues long. CDR3 sequence (DNA): TGTGCCTGGTGGGGACAGGCCTCGAACACCGGGGAGCTGTTTTTT. It yields the protein CAWWGQASNTGELFF.

This chain links TRBV5-1 with TRBJ2-5; 9 bases fit TRBD2. The CDR3 loop spans 15 amino acids. Germline V CDR1 and CDR2: SGHRS, YFSETQ. J gave up 5 bases and V 2 bases, and 7 bases lay outside the gene matches. The CDR3 here is CASSFGGRASETQYF. In DNA, the CDR3 is TGCGCCAGCAGCTTTGGCGGGAGGGCCTCGGAGACCCAGTACTTC.

This clone was observed once. V usage is TRBV11-3 and J usage is TRBJ2-1; D unresolved. V lost 5 bases, J lost 4 bases, and 9 bases lay in between. The CDR3 runs 13 residues. Germline-derived CDR1 and CDR2 are SGHNT and YENEEA. CDR3 in amino acids: CASSPPDYNEQFF. In DNA, the CDR3 is TGTGCCAGCAGCCCCCCCGATTACAATGAGCAGTTCTTC.

By its share, this clone is large (0.1 to 1%). The V call is TRBV2, the J call TRBJ1-1; D might be TRBD1 (5 bases). The V gene lost 5 bases and the J gene lost 7 bases, with 8 bases spanning the gap. The length of the CDR3 is 11 residues. Germline values: CDR1 SNHLY, CDR2 FYNNEI. CDR3 residues: CASSQTDEAFF. The CDR3 nucleotides read TGTGCCAGCAGTCAGACAGATGAAGCTTTCTTT.

The chain couples TRBV5-1 to TRBJ2-3; D is uncertain. This CDR3 has 13 residues. Germline CDR1 reads SGHRS; CDR2 reads YFSETQ. The V gene lost 4 bases and the J gene lost 1 base, with 7 bases spanning the gap. CDR3 nucleotides: TGCGCCAGCAGCACCCTCGGCACAGATACGCAGTATTTT. Amino acid sequence: CASSTLGTDTQYF.

The chain links TRBV5-1 to TRBJ2-7; 9 bases map to TRBD1. Per germline, CDR1 SGHRS and CDR2 YFSETQ. J was trimmed by 4 bases and V by 4 bases; bases with no gene match: 6. The CDR3 covers 14 residues. The DNA for the CDR3 is TGCGCCAGCAGCAGGGGACAGGGCCCTTACGAGCAGTACTTC. Protein: CASSRGQGPYEQYF.

The J gene is TRBJ1-2, the V gene TRBV15; the match to TRBD1 covers 7 bases. The CDR3 has 17 amino acids. Germline loops: CDR1 LNHNV, CDR2 YYDKDF (reference sequence). Trimming removed 1 base from V and 0 bases from J; junction bases left unmatched: 8. CDR3 sequence: CATSRGAAGGPNYGYTF. CDR3 nucleotides: TGTGCCACCAGCAGAGGGGCGGCAGGGGGGCCTAACTATGGCTACACCTTC.

Relative to its sample, this clone is hyperexpanded. The chain carries TRBV5-1 and TRBJ2-6, with D uncertain. V lost 0 bases, J lost 0 bases, and 7 bases lay in between. Germline V gene lookup returns CDR1 SGHRS and CDR2 YFSETQ. This CDR3 region has 16 residues. CDR3 DNA sequence: TGCGCCAGCAGCTTGGATCCCGGCTCTGGGGCCAACGTCCTGACTTTC. It codes for CASSLDPGSGANVLTF.

The chain combines TRBV6-5 with TRBJ2-1, with 9 nucleotides matching TRBD2. Germline V gene sequence: CDR1 MNHEY, CDR2 SVGAGI. Germline trimming cut 9 bases from V and 5 bases from J; bases unmatched to any gene: 8. The CDR3 runs 14 residues. The CDR3 loop reads CASEGSGGHNEQFF. The CDR3 bases are TGTGCCAGTGAAGGTAGCGGGGGCCACAATGAGCAGTTCTTC.

The rearrangement uses TRBV5-1 and TRBJ2-6; a weak D match, TRBD2 (5 bases). The germline V gene encodes CDR1 SGHRS and CDR2 YFSETQ. The CDR3 consists of 16 residues. Trimming took 1 base from V and 1 from J, leaving 9 bases between them. The CDR3 coding sequence is TGCGCCAGCAGCTTGTCAGAGGGTTCTGGGGCCAACGTCCTGACTTTC. It is translated as CASSLSEGSGANVLTF.

This sequence joins TRBV13 and TRBJ2-4, with D perhaps TRBD2 (5 bases). Trimming removed 7 bases from V and 1 base from J, with 17 bases in between. Germline lookup yields CDR1 PRHDT and CDR2 FYEKMQ (reference sequence). The CDR3 is 16 amino acids. The CDR3 sequence is CASTLGGTHAKNIQYF. In DNA, the CDR3 is TGTGCCAGCACCCTAGGAGGTACCCATGCCAAAAACATTCAGTACTTC.

The V gene is TRBV10-2, the J gene TRBJ2-7; TRBD2 is a possible D gene (6 bases). CDR1 is WSHSY, CDR2 SAAADI, per germline. Trimming took 4 bases from V and 6 from J, leaving 16 bases between them. The CDR3 totals 14 residues. The CDR3 DNA is TGCGCCAGCAGTGCAACATCTCCCGGGGGCGAGCAGTACTTC. This sequence encodes CASSATSPGGEQYF.

The rearrangement joins TRBV6-1 to TRBJ2-5; D is unclear. The CDR3 runs 11 residues. Germline CDR1 is MNHNS and CDR2 is SASEGT. The ends were cut back, 8 bases at V and 4 bases at J, with 8 bases in the middle. The CDR3 region has the DNA TGTGCCAGCTTTTACGGAGAGACCCAGTACTTC. It specifies CASFYGETQYF.

This rearrangement joins TRBV27 to TRBJ2-1, with 8 bases identical to TRBD2. Germline CDR1 is MNHEY and CDR2 is SMNVEV (reference sequence). V was clipped by 5 bases and J by 4 bases; unmatched bases: 7. The CDR3 extends over 15 amino acids. DNA for the CDR3: TGTGCCAGCAGTCTGAGCGGGGGCCCGTACAATGAGCAGTTCTTC. This translates into CASSLSGGPYNEQFF.

The J gene is TRBJ1-4, the V gene TRBV18; D unresolved. Trimming shortened V by 2 bases and J by 12 bases, and 13 bases separated the two germline ends. The CDR3 totals 13 residues. Germline CDR1 and CDR2: KGHSH and LQKENI. The CDR3 is CASSPRTGGELFF. DNA of the CDR3: TGTGCCAGCTCACCAAGGACGGGCGGGGAACTGTTTTTT.

The J gene is TRBJ2-7, the V gene TRBV5-1; D unresolved. Germline assignment: CDR1 SGHRS and CDR2 YFSETQ. CDR3 length equals 12 residues. Trimming cost V 3 bases and J 3 bases, with 7 bases left between them. CDR3 sequence: CASSWAGYEQYF. As DNA, the CDR3 is TGCGCCAGCAGCTGGGCCGGCTACGAGCAGTACTTC.

The chain has TRBV6-5 and TRBJ2-7, with 7 bases aligning to TRBD1. CDR1 is MNHEY and CDR2 is SVGAGI in the germline V gene. V shed 6 bases and J 8 bases; nucleotides not matched to a gene: 10. The CDR3 contains 13 residues. The CDR3 DNA reads as TGTGCCAGCAGGAGAGGGACAGCGTCCAAGCAGTACGTC. It encodes CASRRGTASKQYV.

This clone has a single count. This sequence joins TRBV9 and TRBJ2-3, with a weak D call TRBD2 (7 bases). With 4 bases removed from V and 2 bases from J, the gap between germline ends came to 14 bases. CDR1 is SGDLS and CDR2 is YYNGEE in the germline V gene. The CDR3 totals 15 residues. Here the CDR3 reads CASSPRGLITDTQYF. DNA for the CDR3: TGTGCCAGCAGCCCCAGGGGACTAATCACAGATACGCAGTATTTT.

The CDR3 bases are TGTGCCAGCAGCTTCGGCGGGAGAGGCGAGCAGTACTTC. This codes for CASSFGGRGEQYF. The chain is built from TRBV9 and TRBJ2-7; 7 nucleotides line up with TRBD2. V trimming: 4 bases; J trimming: 6 bases; junction bases outside the gene matches: 7. Germline V gene lookup returns CDR1 SGDLS and CDR2 YYNGEE. This CDR3 region has 13 residues.